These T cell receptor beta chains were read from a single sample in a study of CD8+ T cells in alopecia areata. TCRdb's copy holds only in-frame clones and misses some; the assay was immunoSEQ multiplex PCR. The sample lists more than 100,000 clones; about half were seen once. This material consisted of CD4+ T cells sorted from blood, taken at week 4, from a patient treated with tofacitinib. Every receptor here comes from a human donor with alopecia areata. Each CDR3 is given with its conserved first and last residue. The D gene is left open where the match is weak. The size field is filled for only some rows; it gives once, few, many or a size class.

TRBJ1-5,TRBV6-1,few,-,CASRSLGLGGQPQHF,TGTGCCAGCAGATCACTTGGGCTGGGGGGTCAGCCCCAGCATTTT
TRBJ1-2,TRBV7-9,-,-,CASSLGGSQLGANYGYTF,TGTGCCAGCAGCTTAGGGGGATCGCAACTAGGGGCTAACTATGGCTACACCTTC
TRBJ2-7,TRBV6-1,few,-,CASRPVDLPYEQYF,TGTGCCAGCAGGCCGGTGGATTTACCCTACGAGCAGTACTTC
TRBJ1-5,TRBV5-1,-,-,CASSPGRPGGPSYQPQHF,TGCGCCAGCAGCCCCGGTAGGCCTGGGGGCCCTTCTTATCAGCCCCAGCATTTT
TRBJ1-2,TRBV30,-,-,CAWSPGTYGYTF,TGTGCCTGGAGTCCCGGGACCTATGGCTACACCTTC
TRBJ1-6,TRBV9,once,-,CASSPEGRPQSPLHF,TGTGCCAGCAGCCCCGAAGGGAGGCCCCAATCACCCCTCCACTTT
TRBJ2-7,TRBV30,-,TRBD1,CAWRRSGQGYEQYF,TGTGCCTGGAGAAGGAGCGGACAGGGCTACGAGCAGTACTTC
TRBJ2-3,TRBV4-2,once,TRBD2,CASSRRGGLGSTDTQYF,TGTGCCAGCAGCCGCCGGGGGGGCCTCGGTAGCACAGATACGCAGTATTTT
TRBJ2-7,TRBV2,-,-,CASSRDSYEQYF,TGTGCCAGCAGTAGGGATTCCTACGAGCAGTACTTC
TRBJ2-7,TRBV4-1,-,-,CASSQMWGLGKMSSYEQYF,TGCGCCAGCAGCCAAATGTGGGGACTCGGTAAAATGAGCTCCTACGAGCAGTACTTC
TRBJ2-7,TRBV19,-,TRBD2,CAVRGTSGYKQYF,TGTGCCGTGAGAGGAACTAGCGGTTACAAGCAGTACTTC
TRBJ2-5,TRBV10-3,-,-,CAIGVSQETQYF,TGTGCCATCGGTGTTTCACAAGAGACCCAGTACTTC
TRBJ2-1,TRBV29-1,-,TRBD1,CSAKGRDSYNEQFF,TGCAGCGCCAAAGGTCGGGACAGCTACAATGAGCAGTTCTTC
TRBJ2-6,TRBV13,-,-,CASSLLVGSGANVLTF,TGTGCCAGCAGCCTGTTGGTGGGCTCTGGGGCCAACGTCCTGACTTTC
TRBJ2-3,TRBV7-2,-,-,CASSSSESTDTQYF,TGTGCCAGCAGCTCCTCAGAAAGCACAGATACGCAGTATTTT
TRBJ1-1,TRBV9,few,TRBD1,CASSGTGSTEAFF,TGTGCCAGCAGCGGGACAGGGTCCACTGAAGCTTTCTTT
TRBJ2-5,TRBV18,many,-,CATNREMAAGTQYF,TGTGCCACCAATAGGGAAATGGCGGCGGGGACCCAGTACTTC
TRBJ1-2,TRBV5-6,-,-,CASSFIDRSGYTF,TGTGCCAGCAGCTTCATAGACAGGAGTGGCTACACCTTC
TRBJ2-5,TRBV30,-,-,CAWGPGQSLVETQYF,TGTGCCTGGGGCCCGGGCCAATCCCTCGTAGAGACCCAGTACTTC
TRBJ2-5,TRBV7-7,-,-,CASSNYWGVGETQYF,TGTGCCAGCAGCAATTATTGGGGGGTTGGAGAGACCCAGTACTTC
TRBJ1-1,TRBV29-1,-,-,CSGMNTEAFF,TGCAGCGGGATGAACACTGAAGCTTTCTTT
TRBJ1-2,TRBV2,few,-,CATKGQIYGYTF,TGTGCCACCAAAGGACAGATCTATGGCTACACCTTC
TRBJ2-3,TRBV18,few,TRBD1,CASSLTGQGLSTDTQYF,TGTGCCAGCTCACTTACGGGACAGGGACTCTCCACAGATACGCAGTATTTT
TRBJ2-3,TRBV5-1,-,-,CASSLSGESTDTQYF,TGCGCCAGCAGCTTGTCGGGAGAAAGCACAGATACGCAGTATTTT
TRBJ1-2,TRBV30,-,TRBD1,CAWSRQGSGGYTF,TGTGCCTGGAGTCGACAGGGGTCGGGCGGCTACACCTTC
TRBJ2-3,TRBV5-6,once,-,CASSLGSGSDTQYF,TGTGCCAGCAGCTTGGGTAGCGGATCAGATACGCAGTATTTT
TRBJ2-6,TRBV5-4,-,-,CASSFQFSSGANVLTF,TGTGCCAGCAGCTTCCAGTTTAGCTCTGGGGCCAACGTCCTGACTTTC
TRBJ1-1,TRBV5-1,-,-,CASSGQQGIGTEAFF,TGCGCCAGCAGCGGGCAGCAGGGTATCGGCACTGAAGCTTTCTTT
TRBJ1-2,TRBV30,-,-,CAWSQGPGKVYGYTF,TGTGCCTGGAGCCAAGGGCCAGGAAAAGTATATGGCTACACCTTC
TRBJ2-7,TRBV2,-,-,CASSEPGKYF,TGTGCCAGCAGTGAACCGGGGAAGTACTTC
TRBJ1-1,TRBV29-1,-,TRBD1,CSVQGGNTEAFF,TGCAGCGTTCAGGGGGGGAACACTGAAGCTTTCTTT
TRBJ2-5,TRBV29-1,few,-,CSGTATTKETQYF,TGCAGCGGGACAGCGACAACTAAAGAGACCCAGTACTTC
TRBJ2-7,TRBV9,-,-,CASSVAGDFGFYEQYF,TGTGCCAGCAGCGTAGCTGGGGACTTCGGATTCTACGAGCAGTACTTC
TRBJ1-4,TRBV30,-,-,CAWSQGEKLFF,TGTGCCTGGAGTCAGGGGGAAAAACTGTTTTTT
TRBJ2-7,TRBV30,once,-,CAWSSWGSYEQYF,TGTGCCTGGAGTAGTTGGGGCTCCTACGAGCAGTACTTC
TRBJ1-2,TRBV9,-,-,CASSVVPGDGYTF,TGTGCCAGCAGCGTAGTTCCAGGGGATGGCTACACCTTC
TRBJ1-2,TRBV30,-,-,CAWRVWGADYGYTF,TGTGCCTGGAGGGTTTGGGGCGCTGACTATGGCTACACCTTC
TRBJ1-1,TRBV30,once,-,CAWMRGGVNTEAFF,TGTGCCTGGATGAGGGGTGGTGTGAACACTGAAGCTTTCTTT
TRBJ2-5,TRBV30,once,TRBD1,CAWSRRGTGGETQYF,TGTGCCTGGAGCCGTCGAGGCACAGGGGGAGAGACCCAGTACTTC
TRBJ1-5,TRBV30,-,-,CAWRDPRGQPQHF,TGTGCCTGGAGGGACCCGAGGGGTCAGCCCCAGCATTTT
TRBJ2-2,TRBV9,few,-,CASTSNTGELFF,TGTGCCAGCACCTCGAACACCGGGGAGCTGTTTTTT
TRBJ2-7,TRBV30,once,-,CAWSVRIVGYEQYF,TGTGCCTGGAGTGTACGTATCGTCGGCTACGAGCAGTACTTC
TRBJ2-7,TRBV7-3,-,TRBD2,CASTVPGRAGTSVF,TGTGCCAGCACCGTACCAGGGAGGGCTGGGACTAGCGTCTTC